This T cell receptor (beta chain) is from a study of OX40 agonist ivuxolimab in advanced cancers. The sampling schedule covered blood at baseline, cycle 4 day 1, and cycle 7 day 1. Here immunoSEQ multiplex PCR was the method, and the copy in TCRdb shows in-frame clones only, minus some. The sample shows around 35,000 clones, about 81% of them seen only once. This clone has just a few counts. CDR1 MNHEY and CDR2 SMNVEV come from the germline V gene (reference sequence). The CDR3 has 18 residues. V was pared by 6 bases and J by 1 base, with 12 bases of the junction left unmatched. Sequences were derived from CD4+ or CD8+ T cells sorted from blood, sampled in a trial of the OX40 agonist ivuxolimab. The chain couples TRBV27 to TRBJ2-6, with TRBD2 identical over 7 bases. The source is an adult with an advanced solid tumor such as melanoma, head and neck, liver or kidney cancer. For the CDR3, the DNA is TGTGCCAGCAGCCCTCCCAGCGGGGCGGGATCTGGGGCCAACGTCCTGACTTTC. Translation gives CASSPPSGAGSGANVLTF.